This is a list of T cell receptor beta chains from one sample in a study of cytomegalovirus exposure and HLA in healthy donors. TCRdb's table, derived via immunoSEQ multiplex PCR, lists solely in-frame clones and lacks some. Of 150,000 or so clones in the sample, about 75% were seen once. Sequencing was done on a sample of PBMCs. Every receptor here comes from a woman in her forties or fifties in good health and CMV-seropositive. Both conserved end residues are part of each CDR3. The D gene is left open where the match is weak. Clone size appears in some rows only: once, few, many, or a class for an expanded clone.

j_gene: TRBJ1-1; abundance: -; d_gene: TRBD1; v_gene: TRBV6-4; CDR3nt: TGTGCCAGCAGTCCGACAGGGACCACTGAAGCTTTCTTT; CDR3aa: CASSPTGTTEAFF
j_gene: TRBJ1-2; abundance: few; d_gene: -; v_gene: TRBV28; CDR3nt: TGTGCCACCGCGGGAGCCAACTATGGCTACACCTTC; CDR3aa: CATAGANYGYTF
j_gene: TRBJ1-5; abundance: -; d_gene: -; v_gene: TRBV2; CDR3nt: TGTGCCAGCAGTCTAGACACGATAGCGGGCAATCAGCCCCAGCATTTT; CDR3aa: CASSLDTIAGNQPQHF
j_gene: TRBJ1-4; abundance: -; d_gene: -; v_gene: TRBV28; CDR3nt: TGTGCCAGCAGTCCTCCCCGGGGAGGAGGGTCTGAAAAACTGTTTTTT; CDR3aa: CASSPPRGGGSEKLFF
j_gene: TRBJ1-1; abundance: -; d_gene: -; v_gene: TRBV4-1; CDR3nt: TGCGCCAGCAGCCACGAGGAGGCGAACACTGAAGCTTTCTTT; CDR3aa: CASSHEEANTEAFF
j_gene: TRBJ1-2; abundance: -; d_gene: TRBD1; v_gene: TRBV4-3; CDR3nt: TGCGCCAGCAGCCAAGATGTGGGTGCAGGGGGCGGGTTTGGCTACACCTTC; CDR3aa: CASSQDVGAGGGFGYTF
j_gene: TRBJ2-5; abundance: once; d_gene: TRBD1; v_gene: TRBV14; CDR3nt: TGTGCCAGCAGCCAAGAGGGCAGGGGGAGAGAGACCCAGTACTTC; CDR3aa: CASSQEGRGRETQYF
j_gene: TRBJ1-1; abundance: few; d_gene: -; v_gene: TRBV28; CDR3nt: TGTGCCAGCAGTTTAGGAGGGCGAACCACTGAAGCTTTCTTT; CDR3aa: CASSLGGRTTEAFF
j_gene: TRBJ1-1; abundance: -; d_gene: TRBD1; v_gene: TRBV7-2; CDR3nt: TGTGCCAGCAGCTTGACGACAGGGGCTAACACTGAAGCTTTCTTT; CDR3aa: CASSLTTGANTEAFF
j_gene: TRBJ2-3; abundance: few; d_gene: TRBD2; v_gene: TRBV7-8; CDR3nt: TGTGCCAGCAGTCCTCCCCTGCGACTAGCGGGAGCCGATACGCAGTATTTT; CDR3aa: CASSPPLRLAGADTQYF
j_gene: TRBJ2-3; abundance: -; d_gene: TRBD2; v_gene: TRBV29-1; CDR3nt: TGCAGCGTTCTAACGCAAGCGGGGTCAGATACGCAGTATTTT; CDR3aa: CSVLTQAGSDTQYF
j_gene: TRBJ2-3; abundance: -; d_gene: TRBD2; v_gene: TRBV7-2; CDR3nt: TGTGCCAGCAGCAGAACTAGCGAATTCACAGATACGCAGTATTTT; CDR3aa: CASSRTSEFTDTQYF
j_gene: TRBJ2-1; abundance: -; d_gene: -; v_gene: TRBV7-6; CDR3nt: TGTGCCAGCAGCTTATCGATTTATGGGAGCGGAAATGAGCAGTTCTTC; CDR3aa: CASSLSIYGSGNEQFF
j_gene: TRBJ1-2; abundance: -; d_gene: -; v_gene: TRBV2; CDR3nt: TGTGCCAGCTCATTGGCAAGCTATGGCTACACCTTC; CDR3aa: CASSLASYGYTF
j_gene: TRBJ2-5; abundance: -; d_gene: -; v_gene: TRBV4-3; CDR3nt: TGCGCCAGCAGCCAAAGGGGCCAGTTAAAAGAGACCCAGTACTTC; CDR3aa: CASSQRGQLKETQYF
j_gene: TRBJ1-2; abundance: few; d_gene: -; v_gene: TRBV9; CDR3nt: TGTGCCAGCCAGGGCTATGGCTACACCTTC; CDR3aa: CASQGYGYTF
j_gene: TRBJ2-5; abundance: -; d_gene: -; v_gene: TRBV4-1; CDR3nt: TGCGCCAGCAGCCACAACGCCCAGGGGCGGGAGACCCAGTACTTC; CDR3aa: CASSHNAQGRETQYF
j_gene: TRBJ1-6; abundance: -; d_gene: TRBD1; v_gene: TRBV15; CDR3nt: TGTGCCACCAGCAGGAAACAGGGGTCTTCACCCCTCCACTTT; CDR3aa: CATSRKQGSSPLHF
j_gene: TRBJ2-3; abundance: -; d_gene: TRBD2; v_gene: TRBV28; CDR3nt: TGTGCCAGCATAACTAGCGGGGGGACAGATACGCAGTATTTT; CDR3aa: CASITSGGTDTQYF
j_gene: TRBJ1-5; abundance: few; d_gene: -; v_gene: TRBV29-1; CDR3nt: TGCAGCGTTCGCGGACAGAACAATCAGCCCCAGCATTTT; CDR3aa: CSVRGQNNQPQHF
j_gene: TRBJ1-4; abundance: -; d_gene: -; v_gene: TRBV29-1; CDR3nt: TGCAGCGTTGAAAGGGGGGGGAGTGAAAAACTGTTTTTT; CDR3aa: CSVERGGSEKLFF
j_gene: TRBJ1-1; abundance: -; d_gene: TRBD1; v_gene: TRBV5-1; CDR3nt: TGCGCCAGCAGCACCGGACAGGGGATGAGCACTGAAGCTTTCTTT; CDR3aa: CASSTGQGMSTEAFF
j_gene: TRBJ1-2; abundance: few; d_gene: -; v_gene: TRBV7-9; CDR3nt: TGTGCCAGCAGCCCCCGCTATGGCTACACCTTC; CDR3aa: CASSPRYGYTF
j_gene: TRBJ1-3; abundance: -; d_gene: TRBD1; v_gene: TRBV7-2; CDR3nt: TGTGCCAGCAGCCAGAGACAGGGGCGATTCTCTGGAAACACCATATATTTT; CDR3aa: CASSQRQGRFSGNTIYF
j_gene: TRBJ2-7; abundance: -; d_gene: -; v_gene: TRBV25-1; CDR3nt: TGTGCCAGCCAATCGGGCTACGAGCAGTACTTC; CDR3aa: CASQSGYEQYF
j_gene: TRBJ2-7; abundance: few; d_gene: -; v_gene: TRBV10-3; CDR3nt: TGTGCCATCAGTGAGCACAGATCGAGGGATTGGGGGGACGAGCAGTACTTC; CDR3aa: CAISEHRSRDWGDEQYF
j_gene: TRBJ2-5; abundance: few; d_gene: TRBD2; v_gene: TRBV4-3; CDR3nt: TGCGCCAGCAGCCCCTCGACTAGCGGAGAAGAGTGGGCCCAGTACTTC; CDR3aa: CASSPSTSGEEWAQYF
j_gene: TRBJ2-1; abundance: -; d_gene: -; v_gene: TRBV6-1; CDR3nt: TGTGCCAGCAGCGAGGACAGACTGTCCTACAATGAGCAGTTCTTC; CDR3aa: CASSEDRLSYNEQFF
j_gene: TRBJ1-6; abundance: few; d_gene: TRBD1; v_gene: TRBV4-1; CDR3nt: TGCGCCAGCAGCCAACCATTAACAACAGGGGGCAAATCACCCCTCCACTTT; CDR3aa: CASSQPLTTGGKSPLHF
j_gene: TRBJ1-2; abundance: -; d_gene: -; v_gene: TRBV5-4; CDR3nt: TGTGCCAGCCCTCCGGAAGGGAGCTATGGCTACACCTTC; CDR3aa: CASPPEGSYGYTF
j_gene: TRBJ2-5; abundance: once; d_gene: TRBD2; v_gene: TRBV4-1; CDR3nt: TGCGCCAGCAGCCAAGATCACGAGAGACTTCATGCGGGAGGGTCCGCGGGGACCCAGTACTTC; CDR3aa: CASSQDHERLHAGGSAGTQYF
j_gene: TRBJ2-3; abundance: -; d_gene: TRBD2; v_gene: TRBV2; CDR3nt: TGTGCCAGCATACGACGGGAGGGCTCAGATACGCAGTATTTT; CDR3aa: CASIRREGSDTQYF
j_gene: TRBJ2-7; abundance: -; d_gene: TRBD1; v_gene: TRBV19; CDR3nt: TGTGCCAGTAGTAAGGGACAGGGACATCAAGAGCAGTACTTC; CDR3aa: CASSKGQGHQEQYF